This T cell receptor (beta chain) originates from a study of vaccination and CD4 T cells after COVID-19. For the study at large: Overlapping spike peptides served as the stimulus for the cells. These peptides came from SARS-CoV-2 and from the common cold coronaviruses HCoV-NL63, HCoV-OC43 and HCoV-229E.

The study, taken as a whole, reports: In convalescent patients, a median approximately 90% of post-vaccine SARS-CoV-2-reactive clones appeared only after vaccination.

Stated treatment: roughly 11-day PBMC culture with coronavirus spike peptide pools or control peptides (ViraFEST assay). The CDR3 has 16 residues. CDR1 KGHDR and CDR2 SFDVKD come from the germline V gene. V dropped 2 bases and J dropped 0 bases, with 12 bases sitting between them. Sequence data for DNA of cultured CD4+ T cells were generated by the Oncomine TCR Beta short-read assay. TCRdb re-called the PCR reads through MiXCR, storing one row per CDR3 protein. Of about 25,000 distinct CDR3 sequences listed, roughly 67% are singletons. Comment on this clonotype: The antigen is undetermined.

The receptor comes from a human donor who received a COVID-19 vaccine. Material: CD4+ T cells from blood, cultured in vitro, obtained after SARS-CoV-2 vaccination. The chain carries TRBV24-1 and TRBJ2-5; D assignment may be TRBD1 or TRBD2 (5 bases each). CDR3 in amino acids: CATSDWDGRYQETQYF. As DNA, the CDR3 is TGTGCCACCAGTGATTGGGACGGGCGGTACCAAGAGACCCAGTACTTC.